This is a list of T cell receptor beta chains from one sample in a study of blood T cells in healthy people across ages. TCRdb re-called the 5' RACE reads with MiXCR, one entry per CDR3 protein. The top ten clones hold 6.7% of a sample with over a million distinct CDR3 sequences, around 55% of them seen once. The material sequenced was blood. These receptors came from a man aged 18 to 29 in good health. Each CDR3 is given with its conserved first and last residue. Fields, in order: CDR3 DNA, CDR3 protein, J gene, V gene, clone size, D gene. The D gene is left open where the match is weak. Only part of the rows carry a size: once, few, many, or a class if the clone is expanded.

CDR3nt: TGCGCCAGCAGCCAAGATGTAGCGGGCCAAGAGACCCAGTACTTC; CDR3aa: CASSQDVAGQETQYF; j_gene: TRBJ2-5; v_gene: TRBV4-3; abundance: .; d_gene: TRBD2
CDR3nt: TGCGCCAGCAGCCAAGGTTCCCAGAAGGGCTCCTACGAGCAGTACTTC; CDR3aa: CASSQGSQKGSYEQYF; j_gene: TRBJ2-7; v_gene: TRBV4-1; abundance: .; d_gene: .
CDR3nt: TGTGCCAGCAGCTTCTTTAGTCAGGGATTATCTGGGGGAGCTTTCTTT; CDR3aa: CASSFFSQGLSGGAFF; j_gene: TRBJ1-1; v_gene: TRBV27; abundance: .; d_gene: .
CDR3nt: TGCGCCAGCAGCCAAGGAATAGCGGGGGGGTGGTACACAGATACGCAGTATTTT; CDR3aa: CASSQGIAGGWYTDTQYF; j_gene: TRBJ2-3; v_gene: TRBV4-1; abundance: few; d_gene: TRBD2
CDR3nt: TGTGCCAGCAGTTACACCCGACAGGGGGCCAGCACAGATACGCAGTATTTT; CDR3aa: CASSYTRQGASTDTQYF; j_gene: TRBJ2-3; v_gene: TRBV6-6; abundance: .; d_gene: TRBD1
CDR3nt: TGCGCCAGCAGCTTGGGACAGGGGGGCCCATCGAACACTGAAGCTTTCTTT; CDR3aa: CASSLGQGGPSNTEAFF; j_gene: TRBJ1-1; v_gene: TRBV5-1; abundance: .; d_gene: TRBD1
CDR3nt: TGCGCCAGCAGCCAACCCGATGGGTCTGGGGCCAACGTCCTGACTTTC; CDR3aa: CASSQPDGSGANVLTF; j_gene: TRBJ2-6; v_gene: TRBV4-1; abundance: .; d_gene: .
CDR3nt: TGTGCCAGCAGCCCGGGACAGGACCAAGAGACCCAGTACTTC; CDR3aa: CASSPGQDQETQYF; j_gene: TRBJ2-5; v_gene: TRBV3-1; abundance: .; d_gene: TRBD1
CDR3nt: TGTGCCAGCAGTCCCTTGGGTTGGGACGAGCAGTACTTC; CDR3aa: CASSPLGWDEQYF; j_gene: TRBJ2-7; v_gene: TRBV12-3/TRBV12-4; abundance: once; d_gene: .
CDR3nt: TGTGCCAGCAGCCCTCGACTAGCGGTTGGCTACGAGCAGTACTTC; CDR3aa: CASSPRLAVGYEQYF; j_gene: TRBJ2-7; v_gene: TRBV7-2; abundance: .; d_gene: TRBD2
CDR3nt: TGTGCCTGGAGTGGGGGACAGGGGATCAATGAGCAGTTCTTC; CDR3aa: CAWSGGQGINEQFF; j_gene: TRBJ2-1; v_gene: TRBV30; abundance: .; d_gene: TRBD1
CDR3nt: TGCAGCGTTGGTGATGGGTGGGTGTCCGAGCAGTACTTC; CDR3aa: CSVGDGWVSEQYF; j_gene: TRBJ2-7; v_gene: TRBV29-1; abundance: .; d_gene: .
CDR3nt: TGTGCCAGCAGCCCCACGGGCGGGAGAGCCTACAATGAGCAGTTCTTC; CDR3aa: CASSPTGGRAYNEQFF; j_gene: TRBJ2-1; v_gene: TRBV7-6; abundance: .; d_gene: TRBD2
CDR3nt: TGCGCCAGCAGCCAAGCTAGGGGGAACACTGAAGCTTTCTTT; CDR3aa: CASSQARGNTEAFF; j_gene: TRBJ1-1; v_gene: TRBV4-3; abundance: .; d_gene: .
CDR3nt: TGCAGTGCTAGGACCCCAAATATGTCTACGTCCTACGAGCAGTACTTC; CDR3aa: CSARTPNMSTSYEQYF; j_gene: TRBJ2-7; v_gene: TRBV20-1; abundance: .; d_gene: .